This T cell receptor (beta chain) was sequenced during a study of blood T cells in healthy people across ages (dated by TCRdb to between 2015 and 2017). Concerning the study at large: In model experiments, template switching captured roughly one uniquely barcoded TCR beta cDNA molecule for every two T cells. To track age-related changes in TCR beta repertoire diversity, the study relied on deep sequencing normalized with unique cDNA molecular identifiers. The donors were split into four age groups: young (average 16 years), middle-aged (over 35), aged (approximately 59) and long-lived (under 85). Donors of different ages were randomly distributed across sequencing lanes to avoid experimental bias. For two donors (one aged 18 to 29 and one aged 80 or older), the study analyzed two additional independent replicas of 1 million unique cDNA reads from the same blood draw.

The roughly 39 donors, aged about 6 to 100 years, were systemically healthy Caucasian individuals from Russia. Ten milliliters of peripheral blood were drawn from each donor into EDTA-treated Vacutainer tubes. PBMCs were isolated by Ficoll-Paque density-gradient centrifugation, with at least 6.5 million obtained per sample. Trizol reagent was used to extract total RNA from the PBMCs, yielding at least 5.5 micrograms per sample. The percentages of naive CD45RAhigh/CD27high T cells were determined by flow cytometry on a PBMC aliquot from every donor. Library creation used 5' RACE. TCRdb shows the sequencer as Illumina HiSeq 2500. A second PCR of roughly 6 to 12 cycles was run with a J-beta primer mix and a sample-barcoded 5' primer. Each TCR beta cDNA molecule received a unique molecular identifier from a template-switch 5' adaptor carrying 12 random nucleotides. Each sample yielded at least 3 million CDR3-containing paired-end reads. First-strand cDNA synthesis was performed from all RNA using the Mint cDNA synthesis kit, with priming by a TRBC-specific oligonucleotide. Following uracil-DNA glycosylase treatment, a first 18-cycle PCR with universal primers M1SS and BC2_uni_R was performed on all cDNA. In the paper's pipeline: Each sample was normalized by randomly selecting 1 million high-quality reads, each carrying a distinct molecular identifier. Instead of being binned into consensus sequences, reads that shared molecular identifiers were thrown out. CDR3 identification, clonotype clustering and error correction used MiTCR with a Q25 quality threshold and the strictest error-elimination algorithm. Lower-bound total TCR beta diversity was estimated with a nonparametric unseen species model using Euler transformation. Starting from the raw public reads, TCRdb applied fastp trimming at Q25, assembled clones with MiXCR and retained in-frame beta chains. Merged by CDR3 protein, the rows form single entries marked with the most common genes and DNA. TCRdb, not the original authors, processed these V and J calls. Here the sample has about 1.4 million distinct CDR3 sequences; roughly 64% occur a single time. The top ten hold roughly 7% of the sample.

V and J lose 4 bases and 4 bases, and a span of 14 bases separates them. The CDR3, from cysteine to phenylalanine, totals 14 residues. CDR3 DNA only is kept here, 42 bases in frame from base 1. The germline V gene sets CDR1 to LGHNA and CDR2 to YSLEER. What the work shows at the level of the full study, not this receptor alone: As age increased, observed TCR beta diversity per million T cells dropped in a roughly linear way, and a significant reduction was already evident by age roughly 36. Conclusive comparison of naive and antigen-experienced compartments was prevented by the profiling of bulk unsorted PBMCs. The percentage of naive T cells measured by flow cytometry correlated strongly with observed TCR beta diversity. The long-lived group showed more naive CD4+ T cells, fewer expanded clones and increased TCR diversity than the aged group, suggesting age selection. Estimates of total diversity based on one million sequenced T cells were regarded as lower bounds and as underestimates. Because the CMV infection status of the donors was unknown, age-related changes in expanded clonotypes may potentially have been confounded.

This clonotype has more than one count but fewer than ten. Its antigen has not been determined. No clone much larger than this one lies a single base away; base qualities are absent. The sequence links TRBV4-3 to TRBJ2-7; the D call is tentative, TRBD1 or TRBD2, as each matches 6 bases. The source material was blood. The sequence was obtained from a man between 18 and 29 years old in good health. CDR3 reads: CASSLSWGAYEQYF. The DNA sequence is as follows: TGCGCCAGCAGCCTTTCCTGGGGGGCTTACGAGCAGTACTTC.